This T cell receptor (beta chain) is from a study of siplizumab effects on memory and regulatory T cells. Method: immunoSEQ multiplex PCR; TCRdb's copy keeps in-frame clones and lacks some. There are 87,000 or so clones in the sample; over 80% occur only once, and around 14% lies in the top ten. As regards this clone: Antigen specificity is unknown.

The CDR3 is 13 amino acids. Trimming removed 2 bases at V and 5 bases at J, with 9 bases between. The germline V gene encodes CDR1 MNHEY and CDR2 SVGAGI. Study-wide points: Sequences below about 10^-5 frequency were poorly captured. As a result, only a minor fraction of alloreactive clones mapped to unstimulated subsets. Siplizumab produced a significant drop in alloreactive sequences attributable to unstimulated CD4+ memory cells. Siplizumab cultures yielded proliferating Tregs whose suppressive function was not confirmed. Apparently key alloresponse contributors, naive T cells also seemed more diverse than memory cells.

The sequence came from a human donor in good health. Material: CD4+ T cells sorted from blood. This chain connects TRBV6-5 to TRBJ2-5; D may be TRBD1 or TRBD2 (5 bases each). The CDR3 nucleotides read TGTGCCAGCAGTTACGGGGGTTGGGAGACCCAGTACTTC. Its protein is CASSYGGWETQYF.